The 3 T cell receptor beta chains below all came from one sample that was sequenced in a study of neoadjuvant anti-PD-1 for oral cavity cancer. Some clones are missing from TCRdb's copy, which holds only in-frame ones; the method was immunoSEQ multiplex PCR. This sample has about 15,000 clones, with around two thirds found just once. The input for sequencing was PBMCs, taken before nivolumab (anti-PD-1) treatment. The receptor source for this set is a person aged 40 to 85 with oral cavity squamous cell carcinoma.

The gene calls are TRBV5-1 and TRBJ2-7; 10 positions match TRBD1. Trimming cost V 6 bases and J 3 bases; bases outside gene matches: 6. Looked up from germline, CDR1 is SGHRS and CDR2 is YFSETQ. The CDR3 has 14 amino acids. In DNA form, the CDR3 reads TGCGCCAGCAAATTGACAGGGGGCTTCTACGAGCAGTACTTC. Translating gives CASKLTGGFYEQYF.

V gene TRBV5-1 combines with J gene TRBJ2-1, with D unresolved. CDR3 size: 15 residues. In germline, CDR1 is SGHRS, CDR2 YFSETQ. Trimming removed 1 base at V and 2 bases at J, with 10 bases between. The CDR3 bases are TGCGCCAGCAGCTTGACAGCGACTGCCTACAATGAGCAGTTCTTC. Its protein is CASSLTATAYNEQFF.

This chain uses TRBV7-8 with TRBJ2-5, with a weak D call TRBD1 (5 bases). Trimming pared 5 bases from V and 9 bases from J, leaving 19 bases between. CDR1 is SGHVS and CDR2 is FQNEAQ in the germline V gene. There are 14 residues in the CDR3. The chain's CDR3 is CASSQDSSPVSQYF. The CDR3 DNA follows: TGTGCCAGCAGCCAAGACAGCTCCCCTGTGTCCCAGTACTTC.